This TCR beta chain derives from a study of blood T cell repertoires in COVID-19. As for the study in general: PBMCs, B-cell-depleted T cells, or T cells provided the cDNA or gDNA that made up the material.

The CDR3 has 16 amino acids. Germline V CDR1 and CDR2: MRHNA, SNTAGT. Trimming at V came to 2 bases and at J to 6 bases, leaving 11 bases not matched to a gene. TCRdb's table, derived via immunoSEQ multiplex PCR, lists solely in-frame clones and lacks some. The table records about 150,000 clones, about 88% of them present only once. The specimen was peripheral blood. This sequence originates from a woman aged 60-75 years with COVID-19, enrolled during active disease. V gene TRBV6-4 combines with J gene TRBJ2-3; 7 bases are shared with TRBD1. The CDR3 nucleotides are TGTGCCAGCAGTGACCGAACAGGGGCAAAAAGGGATACGCAGTATTTT. It yields the protein CASSDRTGAKRDTQYF.